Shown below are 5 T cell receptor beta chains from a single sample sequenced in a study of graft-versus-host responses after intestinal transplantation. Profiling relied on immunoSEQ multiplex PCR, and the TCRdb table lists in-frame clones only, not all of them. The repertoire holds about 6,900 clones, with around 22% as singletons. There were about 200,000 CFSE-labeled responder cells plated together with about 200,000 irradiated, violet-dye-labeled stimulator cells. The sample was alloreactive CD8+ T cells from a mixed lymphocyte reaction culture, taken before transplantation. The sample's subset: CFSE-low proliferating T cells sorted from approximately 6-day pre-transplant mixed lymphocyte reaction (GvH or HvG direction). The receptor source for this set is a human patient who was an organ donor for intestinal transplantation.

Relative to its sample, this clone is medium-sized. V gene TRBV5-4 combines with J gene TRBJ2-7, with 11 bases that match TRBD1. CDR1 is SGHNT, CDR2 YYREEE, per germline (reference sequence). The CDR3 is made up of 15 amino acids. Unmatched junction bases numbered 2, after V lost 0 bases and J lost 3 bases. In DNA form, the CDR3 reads TGTGCCAGCAGCTTGGGAGGGACAGGGGGCTACGAGCAGTACTTC. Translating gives CASSLGGTGGYEQYF.

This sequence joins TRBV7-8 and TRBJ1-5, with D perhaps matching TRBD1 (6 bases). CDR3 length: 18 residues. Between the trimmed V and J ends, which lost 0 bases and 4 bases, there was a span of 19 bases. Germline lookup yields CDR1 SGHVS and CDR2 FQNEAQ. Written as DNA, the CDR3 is TGTGCCAGCAGCTTAGCGCTTAGGGGGGTCGTTGGGAATCAGCCCCAGCATTTT. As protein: CASSLALRGVVGNQPQHF.

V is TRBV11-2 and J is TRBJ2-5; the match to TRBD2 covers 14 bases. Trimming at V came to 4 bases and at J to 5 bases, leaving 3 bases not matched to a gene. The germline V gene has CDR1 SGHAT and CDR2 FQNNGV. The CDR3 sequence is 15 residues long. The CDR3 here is CASSSGLAGGETQYF. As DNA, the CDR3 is TGTGCCAGCAGCTCCGGACTAGCGGGAGGTGAGACCCAGTACTTC.

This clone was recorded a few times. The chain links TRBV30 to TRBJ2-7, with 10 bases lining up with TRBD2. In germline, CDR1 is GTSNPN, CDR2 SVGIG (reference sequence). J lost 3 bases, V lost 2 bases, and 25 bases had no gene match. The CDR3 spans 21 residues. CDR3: CAWSPSRRTPPAASGSYEQYF. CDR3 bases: TGTGCCTGGAGTCCGAGCCGACGGACACCCCCCGCGGCTAGCGGGAGCTACGAGCAGTACTTC.

The CDR3 loop reads CASSQEQDRGFFHGYTF. The DNA for the CDR3 is TGCGCCAGCAGCCAAGAACAGGACAGGGGATTTTTTCATGGCTACACCTTC. The chain uses TRBV4-1 and TRBJ1-2; TRBD1 agrees at 9 bases. J lost 6 bases, V lost 0 bases, and 11 bases had no gene match. In germline, CDR1 is MGHRA, CDR2 YSYEKL. The CDR3 has 17 amino acids.